These 27 T cell receptor beta chains were sequenced from one sample in a study of shared clonotypes between healthy human individuals. The data were produced by immunoSEQ multiplex PCR, yet TCRdb's version contains in-frame clones alone and is incomplete. The sample lists approximately 640,000 clones, roughly 91% seen once, with roughly 36% in the top ten. The sequenced sample was memory CD8+ T cells from PBMCs. The subset was: CD45RO+ cells pooled with CCR7-negative TemRA cells. These receptors were obtained from a man aged 18 to 29 in good health. Some clones in this sample may be carry-over from other donors' samples.

CDR3 DNA: TGTGCCATCAGTGAGTCGATTGGGGGTATCTATGGCTACACCTTC. This gives the protein CAISESIGGIYGYTF. This chain links TRBV10-3 with TRBJ1-2, with D possibly matching TRBD1 (5 bases). V dropped 0 bases and J dropped 4 bases, with 12 bases sitting between them. Germline CDR1 is ENHRY and CDR2 is SYGVKD. The CDR3 loop spans 15 amino acids.

This clone was counted between two and nine times. The genes are TRBV7-2 and TRBJ2-2; TRBD2 is a possible D gene (6 bases). V dropped 5 bases and J dropped 0 bases, with 22 bases sitting between them. The CDR3 runs 19 residues. Germline CDR1 reads SGHTA; CDR2 reads FQGNSA. Here the CDR3 reads CASSQGDWPPRSNTGELFF. Here the CDR3 DNA reads TGTGCCAGCAGCCAAGGGGACTGGCCGCCCCGATCGAACACCGGGGAGCTGTTTTTT.

The chain links TRBV6-1 to TRBJ2-7; maybe TRBD1 (7 bases). The CDR3 has 15 amino acids. Trimming took 3 bases from V and 0 from J, leaving 12 bases between them. Germline V gene data show CDR1 as MNHNS and CDR2 as SASEGT. CDR3 in DNA: TGTGCCAGCAGTGACCGCGGGACAGCCTCCTACGAGCAGTACTTC. Its protein is CASSDRGTASYEQYF.

The rearrangement links TRBV5-4 to TRBJ2-6, with 12 bases lining up with TRBD1. V dropped 4 bases and J dropped 5; count of bases not matched to a gene: 7. Germline V gene sequence: CDR1 SGHNT, CDR2 YYREEE (reference sequence). This CDR3 comprises 17 residues. The CDR3 nucleotides read TGTGCCAGCAGCGAACCGGGACAGGGGGCGCGGGCCAACGTCCTGACTTTC. This sequence encodes CASSEPGQGARANVLTF.

J is TRBJ1-1 and V is TRBV27; TRBD1 matches at 8 bases. The germline CDR1 and CDR2 sequences are MNHEY and SMNVEV (reference sequence). This CDR3 has 14 residues. V trimming: 6 bases; J trimming: 1 base; junction bases outside the gene matches: 4. The CDR3 region has the DNA TGTGCCAGCAGGACAGGGGCAAGGAACACTGAAGCTTTCTTT. Translation gives CASRTGARNTEAFF.

The V gene is TRBV7-9, the J gene TRBJ2-2; a possible D gene is TRBD2 (5 bases). The V end lost 4 bases, the J end lost 7 bases, and 7 bases lay between the germline ends. Germline V gives CDR1 SEHNR, CDR2 FQNEAQ (reference sequence). CDR3 size: 12 residues. CDR3 amino acids: CASSSAGGELFF. The CDR3 nucleotides read TGTGCCAGCAGCTCCGCGGGCGGGGAGCTGTTTTTT.

CDR3 amino acids: CASSLGVGGGEKLFF. CDR3 in DNA: TGTGCCAGCAGCTTAGGGGTAGGGGGTGGTGAAAAACTGTTTTTT. The rearrangement uses TRBV13 and TRBJ1-4, with D tentatively TRBD1 (6 bases). Germline V gene sequence: CDR1 PRHDT, CDR2 FYEKMQ (reference sequence). The CDR3 consists of 15 residues. Trimming removed 0 bases at V and 7 bases at J, with 12 bases between.

Note on this clone: The sample holds other DNA sequences that translate to the same CDR3. The CDR3 nucleotides are TGTGCCAGCAGTTTGCGGGGGGTCGCCTACGAGCAGTACTTC. Encoded protein: CASSLRGVAYEQYF. This chain uses TRBV27 with TRBJ2-7; 8 nucleotides line up with TRBD2. Germline V gene lookup returns CDR1 MNHEY and CDR2 SMNVEV (reference sequence). CDR3 length: 14 amino acids. With 3 bases clipped from V and 2 bases from J, the junction kept 3 bases outside the gene matches.

The J gene is TRBJ2-5, the V gene TRBV5-6, with D possibly called TRBD1 or TRBD2 (5 bases each). The CDR3 is 18 residues long. The V end lost 3 bases, the J end lost 4 bases, and 25 bases lay between the germline ends. From germline, CDR1 is SGHDT and CDR2 YYEEEE. CDR3: CASSSGGWEHLVGETQYF. Here the CDR3 DNA reads TGTGCCAGCAGCTCTGGGGGATGGGAGCACCTAGTCGGAGAGACCCAGTACTTC.

CDR3 nucleotide sequence: TGTGCCAGCAGCTTAGGGACTGAAGCTTTCTTT. Residues: CASSLGTEAFF. The chain couples TRBV7-6 to TRBJ1-1; no clear D gene. The CDR3 totals 11 residues. Germline V CDR1 and CDR2: SGHVS, FNYEAQ. The ends were cut back, 1 base at V and 5 bases at J, with 2 bases in the middle.

About this clone itself: The sample has other DNA sequences that encode this CDR3 too. The CDR3 loop is CASSGGGTEAFF. The CDR3 nucleotides read TGCGCCAGCAGTGGGGGGGGAACTGAAGCTTTCTTT. The chain has TRBV10-1 and TRBJ1-1; D might be TRBD1 (5 bases). The CDR3 has 12 residues. The V end was cut by 4 bases, the J end by 5 bases, with 8 bases between. Germline V CDR1 and CDR2: WNHNN, SYGVQD (reference sequence).

With regard to this clone: Sequence at one end of the junction differs from germline and may be a read error. The chain has TRBV6-1 and TRBJ2-7; perhaps TRBD1 as D (5 bases). Germline CDR1 reads MNHNS; CDR2 reads SASEGT. The CDR3 sequence is 15 residues long. DNA for the CDR3: TGTGCCAGCAGTGAACTTCCCCACCGTCCGACAGACCCACCCTTC. Translation: CASSELPHRPTDPPF.

This clone was counted only a few times. The V call is TRBV9, the J call TRBJ2-7; either TRBD1 or TRBD2 may supply D (5 bases each). Trimming took 3 bases from V and 0 from J, leaving 10 bases between them. This CDR3 is built from 14 residues. In germline, CDR1 is SGDLS, CDR2 YYNGEE. The CDR3 spells CASSAGTVSYEQYF. CDR3 DNA: TGTGCCAGCAGCGCCGGGACGGTCTCCTACGAGCAGTACTTC.

The chain carries TRBV6-5 and TRBJ1-5; the D is unclear. The CDR3 is 14 amino acids. Per germline, CDR1 MNHEY and CDR2 SVGAGI. V was clipped by 5 bases and J by 2 bases, with 10 bases between them. CDR3 coding DNA: TGTGCCAGCAGTCTCCGATTGGGCAATCAGCCCCAGCATTTT. The encoded protein is CASSLRLGNQPQHF.

The J gene is TRBJ2-2, the V gene TRBV29-1; 7 bases line up with TRBD1. Trimming cost V 7 bases and J 5 bases; bases outside gene matches: 1. CDR1 is SQVTM and CDR2 is ANQGSEA in the germline V gene. The CDR3 sequence is 11 residues long. CDR3 in DNA: TGCAGCGCCAGGGGGACCGGGGAGCTGTTTTTT. Its translation is CSARGTGELFF.

This clone has a single count. The chain employs TRBV6-1 and TRBJ2-7; the D is unclear. V was cut by 2 bases and J by 2 bases, with 19 bases left in between. This CDR3 contains 17 residues. Germline V gene sequence: CDR1 MNHNS, CDR2 SASEGT. Here the CDR3 reads CASSEIFEEISAYEQYF. The CDR3 nucleotides are TGTGCCAGCAGTGAAATTTTTGAGGAGATCTCGGCCTACGAGCAGTACTTC.

The J gene is TRBJ2-1, the V gene TRBV28; 9 bases line up with TRBD2. Looked up from germline, CDR1 is MDHEN and CDR2 is SYDVKM. V was clipped by 7 bases and J by 9 bases; unmatched bases: 10. The CDR3 loop spans 14 amino acids. This CDR3 is CASKAGLAGVEQFF. CDR3 nucleotides: TGTGCCAGCAAAGCCGGGTTAGCGGGAGTTGAGCAGTTCTTC.

This clone has just a few counts. The V gene is TRBV10-3, the J gene TRBJ1-1; the D gene is possibly TRBD1 (5 bases). Germline V gene lookup returns CDR1 ENHRY and CDR2 SYGVKD. Trimming pared 9 bases from V and 4 bases from J, leaving 15 bases between. The CDR3 contains 13 residues. CDR3 loop: CAIDGGDGTEAFF. CDR3 DNA sequence: TGTGCCATTGACGGGGGGGATGGCACTGAAGCTTTCTTT.

On this clone itself: Other nucleotide sequences in the sample specify the same CDR3. This chain uses TRBV7-9 with TRBJ2-3, with D perhaps TRBD2 (5 bases). CDR3 length: 15 amino acids. Germline V gene sequence: CDR1 SEHNR, CDR2 FQNEAQ (reference sequence). Trimming cost V 5 bases and J 0 bases, with 12 bases left between them. The CDR3 is CASSPSGISTDTQYF. Written as DNA, the CDR3 is TGTGCCAGCAGCCCCAGCGGAATCAGCACAGATACGCAGTATTTT.

The rearrangement joins TRBV18 to TRBJ1-1; TRBD1 might be the D (5 bases). V gave up 3 bases and J gave up 1 base, with 9 bases separating them. The CDR3 contains 14 residues. Germline loops: CDR1 KGHSH, CDR2 LQKENI. The CDR3 DNA sequence: TGTGCCAGCTCACCGGCTGACAGGAACACTGAAGCTTTCTTT. This sequence encodes CASSPADRNTEAFF.

J is TRBJ2-2 and V is TRBV28, with a tentative D call TRBD2 (6 bases). The V end lost 3 bases, the J end lost 7 bases, and 9 bases lay between the germline ends. The CDR3 has 13 residues. Per the germline V gene, CDR1 is MDHEN and CDR2 is SYDVKM. The CDR3 region has the DNA TGTGCCAGCAGTTTGGGGGGATACGGGGAGCTGTTTTTT. Encoded protein: CASSLGGYGELFF.

This chain links TRBV4-2 with TRBJ2-5; a possible D gene is TRBD2 (6 bases). CDR3 length: 14 residues. Germline V gene lookup returns CDR1 LGHNA and CDR2 YNFKEQ. Trimming stripped 1 base from V and 2 bases from J, with 8 bases between. The CDR3 DNA follows: TGTGCCAGCAGCCAAGTGGGACTGCAAGAGACCCAGTACTTC. Protein product: CASSQVGLQETQYF.

The CDR3 protein is CSVEGAGVYEQYF. The CDR3 nucleotides are TGCAGCGTTGAAGGAGCAGGGGTCTACGAGCAGTACTTC. The V and J genes are TRBV29-1 and TRBJ2-5, with D tentatively TRBD1 (6 bases). Matching the DNA end better, TRBJ2-7 makes the J call doubtful. The germline V gene has CDR1 SQVTM and CDR2 ANQGSEA. CDR3 length: 13 residues.

Here the CDR3 reads CASSFLEGYEQFF. Here the CDR3 DNA reads TGTGCCAGCAGTTTCCTAGAAGGGTATGAGCAGTTCTTC. J is TRBJ2-1 and V is TRBV28; no clear D. From germline, CDR1 is MDHEN and CDR2 SYDVKM. CDR3 length: 13 amino acids. V was pared by 3 bases and J by 8 bases, with 11 bases between.

The chain carries TRBV2 and TRBJ2-1; 8 nucleotides match TRBD1. Germline V lookup: CDR1 SNHLY, CDR2 FYNNEI. There are 13 residues in the CDR3. The ends lost 7 bases at V and 7 bases at J; junction bases unmatched: 6. CDR3 sequence (DNA): TGTGCCAGCACGCCAGGGGGCATAAATGAGCAGTTCTTC. It is translated as CASTPGGINEQFF.

In regard to this clone: Other DNA sequences from this sample encode an identical CDR3 as well. This chain connects TRBV7-3 to TRBJ1-1; D unresolved. Between the trimmed V and J ends, which lost 2 bases and 0 bases, there was a span of 4 bases. There are 13 residues in the CDR3. Per germline, CDR1 SGHTA and CDR2 FQGTGA. The CDR3 DNA reads as TGTGCCAGCAGCTTATCTTTGAACACTGAAGCTTTCTTT. Encoded protein: CASSLSLNTEAFF.

The chain combines TRBV6-5 with TRBJ2-7; the D gene could be TRBD1 or TRBD2 (5 bases each). The CDR3 consists of 13 residues. Trimming stripped 6 bases from V and 12 bases from J, with 21 bases between. From germline, CDR1 is MNHEY and CDR2 SVGAGI. The CDR3 nucleotides read TGTGCCAGCAGCACCGGGACCCAGGGCCGGCTGTACTTC. This codes for CASSTGTQGRLYF.